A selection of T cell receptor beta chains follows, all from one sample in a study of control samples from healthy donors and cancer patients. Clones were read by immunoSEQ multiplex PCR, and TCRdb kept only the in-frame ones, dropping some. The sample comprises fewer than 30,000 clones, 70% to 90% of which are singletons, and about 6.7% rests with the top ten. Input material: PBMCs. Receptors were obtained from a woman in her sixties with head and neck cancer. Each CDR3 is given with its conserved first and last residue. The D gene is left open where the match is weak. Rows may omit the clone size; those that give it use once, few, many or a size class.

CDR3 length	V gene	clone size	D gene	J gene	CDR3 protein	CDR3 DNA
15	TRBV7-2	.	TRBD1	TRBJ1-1	CASSTQQGGGTEAFF	TGTGCCAGCAGCACACAACAGGGGGGGGGCACTGAAGCTTTCTTT
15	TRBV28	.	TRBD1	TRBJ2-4	CASSLQGQGRNIQYF	TGTGCCAGCAGTCTACAGGGACAGGGGAGAAACATTCAGTACTTC
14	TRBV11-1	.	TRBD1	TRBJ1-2	CASSYRGNYYGYTF	TGTGCCAGCAGCTACAGGGGGAACTACTATGGCTACACCTTC
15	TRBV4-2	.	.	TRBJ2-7	CASSQDERRRDEQYF	TGTGCCAGCAGCCAAGATGAGCGGAGGCGGGACGAGCAGTACTTC
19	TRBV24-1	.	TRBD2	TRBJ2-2	CATSDVGLAGASNTGELFF	TGTGCCACCAGTGATGTGGGACTAGCGGGGGCTTCGAACACCGGGGAGCTGTTTTTT
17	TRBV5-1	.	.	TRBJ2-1	CASSLAFGTPFYNEQFF	TGCGCCAGCAGCTTGGCCTTTGGGACGCCATTTTACAATGAGCAGTTCTTC
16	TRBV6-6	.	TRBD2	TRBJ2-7	CASSTPVGRERYEQYF	TGTGCCAGCAGTACACCGGTGGGGCGGGAGAGGTACGAGCAGTACTTC
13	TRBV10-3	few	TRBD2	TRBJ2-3	CACGSGITDTQYF	TGTGCCTGCGGTAGCGGGATAACAGATACGCAGTATTTT
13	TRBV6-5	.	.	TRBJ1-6	CASTRSEGSPLHF	TGTGCCAGCACCCGAAGTGAGGGATCACCCCTCCACTTT
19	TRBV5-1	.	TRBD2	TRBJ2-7	CASSPSPGTSGSIYYEQYF	TGCGCCAGCAGCCCGTCCCCTGGGACTAGCGGTTCAATTTACTACGAGCAGTACTTC
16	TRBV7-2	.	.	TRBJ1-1	CASSLALWGRNTEAFF	TGTGCCAGCAGCTTAGCGCTCTGGGGGAGGAACACTGAAGCTTTCTTT
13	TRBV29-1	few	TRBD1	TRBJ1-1	CSVWDRLNTEAFF	TGCAGCGTTTGGGACAGACTGAACACTGAAGCTTTCTTT
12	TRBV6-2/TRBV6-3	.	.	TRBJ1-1	CASSHIRTEAFF	TGTGCCAGCAGTCATATAAGGACTGAAGCTTTCTTT
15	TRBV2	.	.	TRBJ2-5	CASSEGPGGVETQYF	TGTGCCAGCAGTGAAGGTCCTGGGGGCGTAGAGACCCAGTACTTC
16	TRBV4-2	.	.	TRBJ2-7	CASSQAANVLGYEQYF	TGTGCCAGCAGCCAAGCCGCAAATGTGTTAGGTTACGAGCAGTACTTC
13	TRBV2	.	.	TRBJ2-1	CASHRESYNEQFF	TGTGCCAGTCACCGGGAATCCTACAATGAGCAGTTCTTC
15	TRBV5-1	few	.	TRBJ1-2	CASSLAGRTNYGYTF	TGCGCCAGCAGCTTGGCTGGACGCACTAACTATGGCTACACCTTC
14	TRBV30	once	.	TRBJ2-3	CAWSVRGGTDTQYF	TGTGCCTGGAGTGTCAGGGGCGGCACAGATACGCAGTATTTT
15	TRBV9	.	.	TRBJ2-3	CASSAGATSTDTQYF	TGTGCCAGCAGCGCGGGGGCCACTAGCACAGATACGCAGTATTTT
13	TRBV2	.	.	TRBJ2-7	CASEVEGAYEQYF	TGTGCCAGCGAGGTCGAAGGGGCCTACGAGCAGTACTTC
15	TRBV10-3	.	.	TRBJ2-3	CAISESRVGWDTQYF	TGTGCCATCAGTGAGTCGAGAGTGGGGTGGGATACGCAGTATTTT
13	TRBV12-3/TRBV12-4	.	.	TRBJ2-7	CASSRAPGYEQYF	TGTGCCAGCAGTCGGGCCCCAGGCTACGAGCAGTACTTC
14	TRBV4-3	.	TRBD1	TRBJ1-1	CASSQGTGGPEAFF	TGCGCCAGCAGCCAAGGAACAGGGGGCCCTGAAGCTTTCTTT
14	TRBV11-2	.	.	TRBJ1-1	CASSLDGQYTEAFF	TGTGCCAGCAGCTTAGACGGACAGTACACTGAAGCTTTCTTT
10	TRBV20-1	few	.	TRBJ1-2	CSARDYGYTF	TGCAGTGCTAGAGACTATGGCTACACCTTC
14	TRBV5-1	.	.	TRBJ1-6	CASSLGQGNSPLHF	TGCGCCAGCAGCTTGGGGCAGGGGAATTCACCCCTCCACTTT
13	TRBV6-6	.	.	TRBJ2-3	CASSYRDGDTQYF	TGTGCCAGCAGTTACAGGGATGGAGATACGCAGTATTTT
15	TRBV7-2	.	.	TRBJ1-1	CASSLNPRGGTEAFF	TGTGCCAGCAGCTTAAACCCGCGCGGTGGCACTGAAGCTTTCTTT
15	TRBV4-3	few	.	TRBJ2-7	CASSQDQAGTYEQYF	TGCGCCAGCAGCCAAGATCAGGCCGGAACCTACGAGCAGTACTTC
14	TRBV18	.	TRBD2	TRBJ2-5	CASSPTSAQETQYF	TGTGCCAGCTCACCTACTAGCGCCCAAGAGACCCAGTACTTC
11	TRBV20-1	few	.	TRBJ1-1	CSASSDTEAFF	TGCAGTGCTAGCTCCGACACTGAAGCTTTCTTT
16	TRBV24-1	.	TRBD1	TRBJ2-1	CATSDPGQGIRNEQFF	TGTGCCACCAGTGATCCCGGACAGGGGATTCGCAATGAGCAGTTCTTC
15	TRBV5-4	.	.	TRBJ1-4	CASSLVSGAGEKLFF	TGTGCCAGCAGCTTGGTTTCGGGGGCCGGGGAAAAACTGTTTTTT
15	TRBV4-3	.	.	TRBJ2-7	CASSPQAGLPYEQYF	TGCGCCAGCAGCCCCCAAGCAGGGCTCCCCTACGAGCAGTACTTC
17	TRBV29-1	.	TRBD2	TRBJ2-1	CSVEYLRERGPYNEQFF	TGCAGCGTTGAATATCTTAGGGAGCGGGGGCCGTACAATGAGCAGTTCTTC
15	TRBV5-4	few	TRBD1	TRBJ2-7	CASSLVQGFTHEQYF	TGTGCCAGCAGTTTGGTACAGGGGTTTACCCACGAGCAGTACTTC
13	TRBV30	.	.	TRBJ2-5	CAWSLGYQETQYF	TGTGCCTGGAGCCTGGGGTACCAAGAGACCCAGTACTTC
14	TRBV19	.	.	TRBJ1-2	CASRASSGIYGYTF	TGTGCCAGTAGGGCGTCGTCGGGGATCTATGGCTACACCTTC
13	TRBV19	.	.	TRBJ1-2	CASSVRMAYGYTF	TGTGCCAGTAGTGTACGTATGGCCTATGGCTACACCTTC
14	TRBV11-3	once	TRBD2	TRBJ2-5	CASSTYSGGETQYF	TGTGCCAGCAGCACCTACTCCGGGGGGGAGACCCAGTACTTC
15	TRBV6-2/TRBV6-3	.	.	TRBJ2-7	CASSYSMPNSYEQYF	TGTGCCAGCAGTTACTCGATGCCTAACAGCTACGAGCAGTACTTC
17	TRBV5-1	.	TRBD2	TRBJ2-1	CASSLRPGLAVYNEQFF	TGCGCCAGCAGCTTAAGACCGGGACTAGCGGTTTACAATGAGCAGTTCTTC
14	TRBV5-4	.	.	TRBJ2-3	CASTPGRVADTQYF	TGTGCCAGCACCCCGGGCAGGGTGGCAGATACGCAGTATTTT
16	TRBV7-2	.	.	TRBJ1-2	CASIPSRGAFHYGYTF	TGTGCCAGCATCCCCTCGAGGGGGGCTTTCCACTATGGCTACACCTTC
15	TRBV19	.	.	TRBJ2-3	CASSIGAASGDTQYF	TGTGCCAGTAGTATAGGGGCGGCGTCGGGAGATACGCAGTATTTT
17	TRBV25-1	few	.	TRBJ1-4	CASSDPSTGTGVKKLFF	TGTGCCAGCAGTGACCCCTCCACAGGGACGGGGGTGAAAAAACTGTTTTTT
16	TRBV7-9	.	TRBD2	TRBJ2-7	CASSPRIAGALYEQYF	TGTGCCAGCAGCCCTAGGATAGCGGGAGCCCTATACGAGCAGTACTTC
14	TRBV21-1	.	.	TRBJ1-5	CASSGEQGNQPQHF	TGTGCCAGCAGCGGAGAACAGGGGAATCAGCCCCAGCATTTT
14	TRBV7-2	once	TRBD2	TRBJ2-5	CASRPLGGGETQYF	TGTGCCAGCAGACCTCTGGGGGGGGGAGAGACCCAGTACTTC
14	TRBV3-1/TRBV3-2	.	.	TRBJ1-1	CASSQLQGNTEAFF	TGTGCCAGCAGCCAATTACAGGGGAACACTGAAGCTTTCTTT
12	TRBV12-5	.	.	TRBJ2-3	CAAISGADTQYF	TGTGCTGCGATATCCGGGGCAGATACGCAGTATTTT
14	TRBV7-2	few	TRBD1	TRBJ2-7	CASSLVQGAHEQYF	TGTGCCAGCAGCTTAGTCCAGGGGGCGCACGAGCAGTACTTC
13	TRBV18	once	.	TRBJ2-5	CASSRGGRETQYF	TGTGCCAGCTCACGAGGGGGGCGAGAGACCCAGTACTTC